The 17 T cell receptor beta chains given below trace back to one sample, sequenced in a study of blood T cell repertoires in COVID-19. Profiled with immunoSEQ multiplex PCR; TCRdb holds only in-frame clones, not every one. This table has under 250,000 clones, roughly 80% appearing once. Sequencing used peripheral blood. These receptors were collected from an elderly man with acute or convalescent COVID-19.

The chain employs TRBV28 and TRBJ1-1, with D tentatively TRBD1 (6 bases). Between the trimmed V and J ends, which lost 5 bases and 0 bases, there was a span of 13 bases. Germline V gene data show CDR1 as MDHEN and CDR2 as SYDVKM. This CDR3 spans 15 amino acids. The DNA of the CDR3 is TGTGCCAGCAGTCCAGGACAGCACATGAACACTGAAGCTTTCTTT. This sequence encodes CASSPGQHMNTEAFF.

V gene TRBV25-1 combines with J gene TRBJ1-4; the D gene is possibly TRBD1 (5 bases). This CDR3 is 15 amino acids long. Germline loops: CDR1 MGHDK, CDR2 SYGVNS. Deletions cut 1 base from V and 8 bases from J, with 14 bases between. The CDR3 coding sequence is TGTGCCAGCAGTGAATCTACAGGCATCAACGAAAAACTGTTTTTT. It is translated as CASSESTGINEKLFF. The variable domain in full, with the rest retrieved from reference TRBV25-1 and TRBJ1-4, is EADIYQTPRYLVIGTGKKITLECSQTMGHDKMYWYQQDPGMELHLIHYSYGVNSTEKGDLSSESTVSRIRTEHFPLTLESARPSHTSQYLCASSESTGINEKLFFGSGTQLSVL.

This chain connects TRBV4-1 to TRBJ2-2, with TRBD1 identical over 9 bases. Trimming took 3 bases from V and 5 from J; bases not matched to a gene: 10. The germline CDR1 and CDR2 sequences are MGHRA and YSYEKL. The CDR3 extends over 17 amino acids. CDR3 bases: TGCGCCAGCAGCCACCGCACAGGGGGCGCATGGACCGGGGAGCTGTTTTTT. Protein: CASSHRTGGAWTGELFF.

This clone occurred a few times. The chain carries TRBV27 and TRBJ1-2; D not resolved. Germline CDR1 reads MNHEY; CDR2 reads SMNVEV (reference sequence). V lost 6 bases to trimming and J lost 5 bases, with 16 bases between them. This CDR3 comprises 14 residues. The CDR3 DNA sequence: TGTGCCAGCAGGTTCAGGAGGACGGGGTATGGCTACACCTTC. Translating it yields CASRFRRTGYGYTF.

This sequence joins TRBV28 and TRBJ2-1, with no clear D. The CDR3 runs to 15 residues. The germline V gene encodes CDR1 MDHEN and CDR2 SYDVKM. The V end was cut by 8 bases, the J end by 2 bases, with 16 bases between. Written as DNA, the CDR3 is TGTGCCAGCCTTACTACGTTTGGCACCTACAATGAGCAGTTCTTC. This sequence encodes CASLTTFGTYNEQFF.

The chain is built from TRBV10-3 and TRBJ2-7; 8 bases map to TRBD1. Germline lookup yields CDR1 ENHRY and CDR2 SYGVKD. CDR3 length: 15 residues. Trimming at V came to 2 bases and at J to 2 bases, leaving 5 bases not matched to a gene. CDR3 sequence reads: CAISERTGQTYEQYF. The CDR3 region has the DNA TGTGCCATCAGTGAGCGGACAGGGCAGACCTACGAGCAGTACTTC.

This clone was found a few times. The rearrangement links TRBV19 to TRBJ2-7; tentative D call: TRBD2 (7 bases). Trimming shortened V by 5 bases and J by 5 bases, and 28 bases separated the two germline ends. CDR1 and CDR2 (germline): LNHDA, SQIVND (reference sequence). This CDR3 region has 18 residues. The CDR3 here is CASSAREGTGGPFHEQYF. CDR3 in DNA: TGTGCCAGTAGTGCGAGAGAGGGGACCGGGGGGCCTTTTCACGAGCAGTACTTC.

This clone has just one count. The CDR3 loop is CASSHRQGGRDEQYF. CDR3 coding DNA: TGTGCCAGCAGCCACCGACAGGGGGGTAGAGACGAGCAGTACTTC. The chain links TRBV3-1 (or the pseudogene TRBV3-2) to TRBJ2-7; 9 nucleotides match TRBD1. CDR1 LGHDT and CDR2 YNNKEL come from the germline V gene (reference sequence). The V segment lost 3 bases and the J segment 5 bases; nucleotides outside the gene matches: 8. This CDR3 has 15 residues.

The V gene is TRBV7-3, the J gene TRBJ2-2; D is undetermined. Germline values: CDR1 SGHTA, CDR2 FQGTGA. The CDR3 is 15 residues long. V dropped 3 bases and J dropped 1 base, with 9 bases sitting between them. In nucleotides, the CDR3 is TGTGCCAGCAGCTTTTCGGGTGGGAACACCGGGGAGCTGTTTTTT. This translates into CASSFSGGNTGELFF. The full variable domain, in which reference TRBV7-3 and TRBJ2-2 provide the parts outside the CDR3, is GAGVSQTPSNKVTEKGKYVELRCDPISGHTALYWYRQSLGQGPEFLIYFQGTGAADDSGLPNDRFFAVRPEGSVSTLKIQRTERGDSAVYLCASSFSGGNTGELFFGEGSRLTVL.

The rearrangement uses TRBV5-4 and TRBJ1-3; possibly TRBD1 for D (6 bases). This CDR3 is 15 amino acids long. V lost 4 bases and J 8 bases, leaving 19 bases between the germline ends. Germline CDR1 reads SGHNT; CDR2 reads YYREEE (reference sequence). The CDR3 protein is CASSPYREAGDTIYF. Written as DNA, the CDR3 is TGTGCCAGCAGCCCGTACAGGGAAGCCGGGGACACCATATATTTT.

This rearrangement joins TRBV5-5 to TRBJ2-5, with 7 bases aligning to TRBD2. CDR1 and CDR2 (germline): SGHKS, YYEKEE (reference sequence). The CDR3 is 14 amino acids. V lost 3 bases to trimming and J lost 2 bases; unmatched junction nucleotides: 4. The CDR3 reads CASSSHGGQETQYF. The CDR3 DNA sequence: TGTGCCAGCAGCTCCCACGGGGGGCAAGAGACCCAGTACTTC.

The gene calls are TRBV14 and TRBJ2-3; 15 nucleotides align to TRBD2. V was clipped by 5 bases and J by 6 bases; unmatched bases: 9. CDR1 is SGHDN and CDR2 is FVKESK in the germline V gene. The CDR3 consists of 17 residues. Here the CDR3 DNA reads TGTGCCAGCAGCGTCACGGGACTAGCGGGAGGATCGGATACGCAGTATTTT. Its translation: CASSVTGLAGGSDTQYF.

The CDR3 here is CASSPRHQNTEAFF. For the CDR3, the DNA is TGCGCCAGCAGCCCGAGACACCAGAACACTGAAGCTTTCTTT. This chain connects TRBV4-1 to TRBJ1-1; D gene uncertain. CDR1 MGHRA and CDR2 YSYEKL come from the germline V gene. Trimming pared 4 bases from V and 1 base from J, leaving 10 bases between. The CDR3 consists of 14 residues.

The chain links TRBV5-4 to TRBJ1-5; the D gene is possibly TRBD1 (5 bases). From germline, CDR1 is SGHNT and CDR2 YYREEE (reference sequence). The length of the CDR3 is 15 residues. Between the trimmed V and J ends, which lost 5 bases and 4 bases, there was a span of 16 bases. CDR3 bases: TGTGCCAGCAGTATCCAGGGTTTGGGGAATCAGCCCCAGCATTTT. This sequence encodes CASSIQGLGNQPQHF.

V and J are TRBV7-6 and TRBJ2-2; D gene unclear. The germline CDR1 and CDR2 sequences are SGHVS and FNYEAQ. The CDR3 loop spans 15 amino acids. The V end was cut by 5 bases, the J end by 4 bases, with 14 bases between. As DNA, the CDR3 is TGTGCCAGCAGCCCCTTTGAGAGTTTCACCGGGGAGCTGTTTTTT. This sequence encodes CASSPFESFTGELFF.

The CDR3 bases are TGTGCCAGCAGGCTACACAGGGTTTCCGGAAACACCATATATTTT. As protein: CASRLHRVSGNTIYF. The rearrangement uses TRBV6-6 and TRBJ1-3; D might be TRBD1 (6 bases). The V and J ends lost 6 bases and 4 bases respectively, with 16 bases between them. The CDR3 length is 15 residues. Germline CDR1 reads MNHNY; CDR2 reads SVGAGI (reference sequence).

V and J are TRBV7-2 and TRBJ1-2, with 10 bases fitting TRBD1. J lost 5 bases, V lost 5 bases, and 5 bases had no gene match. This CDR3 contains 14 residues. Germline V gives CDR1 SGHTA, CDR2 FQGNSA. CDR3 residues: CASSRDRGRYGYTF. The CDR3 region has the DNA TGTGCCAGCAGCCGGGACAGGGGACGATATGGCTACACCTTC.